Sequencing of this TCR beta chain was carried out in a study of blood T cells in healthy people across ages. The study's findings and limits: Investigators viewed diversity estimates from one million T cells as underestimates, the study reported.

This CDR3 is built from 10 residues. Germline CDR1 DFQATT, CDR2 SNEGSKA (reference sequence). V was clipped by 2 bases and J by 10 bases; unmatched bases: 1. Combining a sample-barcoded 5' primer with a J-beta primer mix, a second PCR ran for 7 to 11 cycles. MiXCR, run by TCRdb on the 5' RACE reads, gives a single entry per CDR3 protein. Here the sample spans about 620,000 distinct CDR3 sequences, roughly half being singletons. The sample holds a few counts of this clonotype. Its target is not known. The clonotype was recovered from a woman of 80 years or more in good health. The chain employs TRBV20-1 and TRBJ1-1; TRBD1 matches 7 bases. Material for sequencing was blood. CDR3 in DNA: TGCAGTGCTAGAAACAGGGGAGCTTTCTTT. It is translated as CSARNRGAFF.